The clone carrying this TCR beta chain appeared once. CDR3 length: 13 residues. From germline, CDR1 is LGHNA and CDR2 YSLEER. V was clipped by 1 base and J by 8 bases, with 11 bases between them. Only in-frame clones appear in the TCRdb table, and some are missing; sequencing was by immunoSEQ multiplex PCR. In the table there are some 150,000 clones, about nine tenths of which are singletons. This entry belongs to a study of T cell responses to AZD1222 COVID-19 vaccine. The sequencing here drew on peripheral blood, taken on day 0 of MenACWY control vaccination. The chain joins TRBV4-3 to TRBJ1-2; D is unclear. This receptor was taken from an adult in good health. The CDR3 DNA reads as TGCGCCAGCAGCCAAGTTAACGCCGAGGGCTACACCTTC. Its translation is CASSQVNAEGYTF.